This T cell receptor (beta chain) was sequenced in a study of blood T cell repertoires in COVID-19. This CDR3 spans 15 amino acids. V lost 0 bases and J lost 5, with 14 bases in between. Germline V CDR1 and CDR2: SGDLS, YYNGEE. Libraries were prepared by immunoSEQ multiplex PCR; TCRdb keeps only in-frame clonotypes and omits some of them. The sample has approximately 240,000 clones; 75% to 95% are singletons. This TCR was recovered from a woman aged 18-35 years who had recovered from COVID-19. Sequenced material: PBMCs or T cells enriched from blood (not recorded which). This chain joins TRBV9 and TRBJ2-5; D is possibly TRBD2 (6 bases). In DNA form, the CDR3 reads TGTGCCAGCAGCGTAGAGGAGGGGATCAGGGAGACCCAGTACTTC. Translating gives CASSVEEGIRETQYF.